This T cell receptor beta chain was sequenced in a study of T cell responses to AZD1222 COVID-19 vaccine. The CDR3 loop spans 13 amino acids. V lost 0 bases and J lost 3, with 6 bases in between. Germline loops: CDR1 SGHKS, CDR2 YYEKEE (reference sequence). Findings and caveats of the study: Among the donors, most were white British and more were female, and clonal diversity was possibly underestimated.

The protocol was immunoSEQ multiplex PCR, while the TCRdb copy is restricted to in-frame clones and leaves out a portion. The data show around 100,000 clones, around 86% seen once. For this clone: Its antigen remains unknown.

The clonotype was recovered from an adult in good health. The sample here was peripheral blood, taken on day 0 of AZD1222 vaccination. The J gene is TRBJ2-5, the V gene TRBV5-5, with unresolved D. CDR3 protein: CASSLAPKETQYF. As DNA, the CDR3 is TGTGCCAGCAGCTTGGCCCCTAAAGAGACCCAGTACTTC.